These T cell receptor beta chains were read from a single sample in a study of shared clonotypes between healthy human individuals. Profiling relied on immunoSEQ multiplex PCR, and the TCRdb table lists in-frame clones only, not all of them. The table lists over a million clones, around 78% of them singletons. Sequences were obtained from memory CD4+ T cells from PBMCs. The receptors stem from a man in his late teens or twenties in good health. Some clones in this sample may be carry-over from other donors' samples. Both conserved end residues are part of each CDR3. Size tells how often a clone was seen (once, few, many) or the class of an expanded clone, and some rows leave it out.

size	J	V	CDR3
.	TRBJ2-7	TRBV5-1	CASSLAGEIAGAPYEQYF
once	TRBJ2-5	TRBV29-1	CSVLADNSQETQYF
.	TRBJ1-2	TRBV5-1	CASSSNPGHYGYTF
.	TRBJ2-6	TRBV9	CASSTRTGGSGANVLTF
.	TRBJ2-3	TRBV5-1	CTSSLEATSDTQYF
.	TRBJ2-5	TRBV2	CASSEGLFGGTETQYF
.	TRBJ2-7	TRBV6-5	CASSYSSGKPLYEQYF
few	TRBJ1-5	TRBV4-1	CASSQGEGSGNQPQHF
.	TRBJ1-1	TRBV7-2	CASSPWRNTEAFF
.	TRBJ1-3	TRBV7-6	CASSSRTQAVDSGNTIYF
.	TRBJ2-2	TRBV25-1	CASSGGTSEGLGELFF
.	TRBJ1-1	TRBV7-9	CASSFSANTEAFF
.	TRBJ2-5	TRBV6-5	CASSLGRLQETQYF
.	TRBJ2-3	TRBV7-2	CASSLGHIGTDTQYF
few	TRBJ1-4	TRBV28	CASSSLRRGGEKLFF
.	TRBJ1-2	TRBV29-1	CSADRGTGGSYGYTF
few	TRBJ2-4	TRBV5-4	CASSWDRGQWENIQYF
.	TRBJ2-3	TRBV18	CASSSTTPDRAVTDTQYF
.	TRBJ1-1	TRBV4-2	CASSQGGRGRPLNTEAFF
.	TRBJ1-3	TRBV5-4	CASSLATGDSGNTIYF
few	TRBJ2-2	TRBV10-3	CAIREDSGNTGELFF
.	TRBJ1-2	TRBV30	CASGQGRNYGYTF
.	TRBJ1-1	TRBV27	CASSLILGSDEAFF
.	TRBJ1-1	TRBV18	CASSPGGGDTEAFF
.	TRBJ1-3	TRBV7-6	CASSLAPRQSSGNTIYF
.	TRBJ2-1	TRBV7-2	CASSDRVYNEQFF
.	TRBJ2-1	TRBV21-1	CASSPARDRGLYNEQFF
many	TRBJ1-2	TRBV5-4	CASSLGPSLYGYTF
.	TRBJ2-5	TRBV30	CAWSSYRVQSRETQYF
.	TRBJ2-1	TRBV7-6	CASSHGQYNEQFF
.	TRBJ2-5	TRBV11-1	CASSLTILGETQYF
.	TRBJ1-5	TRBV7-2	CASSLVAVSNQPQHF
.	TRBJ2-1	TRBV2	CASIILLAGVGRNEQFF
.	TRBJ1-1	TRBV5-1	CASSPDGNTEAFF
many	TRBJ2-7	TRBV7-2	CASSGGVQISYEQYF
.	TRBJ2-5	TRBV2	CASCNRGAPSETQYF
.	TRBJ1-3	TRBV5-1	CASSSGPNSGNTIYF
.	TRBJ2-1	TRBV29-1	CSVEEVRGTEQFF
.	TRBJ1-3	TRBV28	CASNWGGGNTIYF
once	TRBJ1-1	TRBV2	CASGKQQENTEAFF
.	TRBJ2-7	TRBV5-4	CASRPLGGAEQYF
.	TRBJ2-6	TRBV5-6	CASSSSSGANVLTF
.	TRBJ2-7	TRBV9	CASSEYGTSGYEQYF
.	TRBJ1-1	TRBV7-3	CASSSTVGHPEAFF
many	TRBJ2-1	TRBV27	CASSKVTSGRSRTIGHNEQFF
few	TRBJ2-5	TRBV28	CASRGGQGIVETQYF
few	TRBJ1-1	TRBV28	CASSLLLRSGGQFNTEAFF
few	TRBJ2-3	TRBV15	CATCPGQGRPQYF
.	TRBJ1-4	TRBV5-4	CASSLEGFDEKLFF
.	TRBJ2-5	TRBV5-1	CASSRDTGRETQYF